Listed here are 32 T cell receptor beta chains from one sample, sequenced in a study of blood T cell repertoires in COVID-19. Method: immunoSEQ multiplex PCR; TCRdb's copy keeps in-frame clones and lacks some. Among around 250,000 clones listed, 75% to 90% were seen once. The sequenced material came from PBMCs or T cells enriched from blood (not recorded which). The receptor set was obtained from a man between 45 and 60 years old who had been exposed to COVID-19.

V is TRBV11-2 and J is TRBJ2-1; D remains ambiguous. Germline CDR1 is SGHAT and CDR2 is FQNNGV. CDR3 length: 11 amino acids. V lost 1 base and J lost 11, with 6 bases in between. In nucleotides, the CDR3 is TGTGCCAGCAGCTTAGGTTATCAGCAGTTCTTC. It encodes CASSLGYQQFF.

CDR3 protein: CASSLDPGQNTEAFF. CDR3 nucleotide sequence: TGTGCCAGCAGCTTAGATCCGGGTCAGAACACTGAAGCTTTCTTT. This chain connects TRBV11-3 to TRBJ1-1; D call uncertain. The CDR3 spans 15 residues. The germline V gene encodes CDR1 SGHNT and CDR2 YENEEA. The V and J ends lost 0 bases and 1 base respectively, with 9 bases between them.

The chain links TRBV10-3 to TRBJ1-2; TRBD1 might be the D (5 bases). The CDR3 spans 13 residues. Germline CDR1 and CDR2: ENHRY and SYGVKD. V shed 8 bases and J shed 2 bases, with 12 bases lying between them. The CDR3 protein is CAISLQGNYGYTF. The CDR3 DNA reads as TGTGCCATCTCCCTCCAGGGAAACTATGGCTACACCTTC.

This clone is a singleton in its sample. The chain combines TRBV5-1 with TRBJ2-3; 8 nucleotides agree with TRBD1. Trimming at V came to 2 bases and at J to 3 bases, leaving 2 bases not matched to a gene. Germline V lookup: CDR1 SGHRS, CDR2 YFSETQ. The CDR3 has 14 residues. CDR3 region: CASSFNRGTDTQYF. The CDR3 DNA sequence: TGCGCCAGCAGCTTTAACAGGGGGACAGATACGCAGTATTTT.

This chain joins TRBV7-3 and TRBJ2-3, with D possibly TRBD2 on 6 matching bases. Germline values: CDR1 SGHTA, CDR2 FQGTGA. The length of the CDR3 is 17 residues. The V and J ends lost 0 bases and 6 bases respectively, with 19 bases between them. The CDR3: CASSLTPGGGGSDTQYF. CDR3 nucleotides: TGTGCCAGCAGCTTAACTCCCGGTGGCGGAGGGAGTGATACGCAGTATTTT.

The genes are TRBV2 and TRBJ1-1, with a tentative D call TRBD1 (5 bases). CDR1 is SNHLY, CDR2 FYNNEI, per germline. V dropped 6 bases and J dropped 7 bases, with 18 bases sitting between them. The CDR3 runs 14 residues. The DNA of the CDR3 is TGTGCCAGCAGGGGAACCGGACACTTCCTTGAAGCTTTCTTT. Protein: CASRGTGHFLEAFF.

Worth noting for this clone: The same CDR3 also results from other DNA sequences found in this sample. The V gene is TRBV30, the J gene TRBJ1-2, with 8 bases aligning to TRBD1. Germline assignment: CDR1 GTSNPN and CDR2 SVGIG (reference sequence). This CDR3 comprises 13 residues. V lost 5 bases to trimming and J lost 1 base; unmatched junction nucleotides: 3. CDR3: CAWGTGHNYGYTF. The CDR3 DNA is TGTGCCTGGGGGACAGGACATAACTATGGCTACACCTTC.

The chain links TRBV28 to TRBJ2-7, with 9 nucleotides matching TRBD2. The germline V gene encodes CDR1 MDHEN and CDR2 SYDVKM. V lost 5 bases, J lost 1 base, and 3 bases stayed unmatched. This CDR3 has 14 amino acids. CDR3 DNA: TGTGCCAGCAGTCTGGGACTAGCTTCCTACGAGCAGTACGTC. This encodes CASSLGLASYEQYV.

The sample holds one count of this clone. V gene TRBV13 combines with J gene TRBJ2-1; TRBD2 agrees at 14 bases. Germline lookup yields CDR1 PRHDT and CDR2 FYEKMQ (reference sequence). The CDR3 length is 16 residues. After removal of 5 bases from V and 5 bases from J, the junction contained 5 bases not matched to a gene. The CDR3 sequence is CASSVGLAGGNNEQFF. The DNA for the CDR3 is TGTGCCAGCAGCGTTGGACTAGCGGGGGGAAACAATGAGCAGTTCTTC.

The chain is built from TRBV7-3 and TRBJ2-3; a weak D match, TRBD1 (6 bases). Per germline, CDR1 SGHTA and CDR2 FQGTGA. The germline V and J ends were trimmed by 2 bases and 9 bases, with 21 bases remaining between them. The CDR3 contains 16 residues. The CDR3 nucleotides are TGTGCCAGCAGCTTATTTGGGGGCTCAGGGGTTTCCACGCAGTATTTT. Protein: CASSLFGGSGVSTQYF.

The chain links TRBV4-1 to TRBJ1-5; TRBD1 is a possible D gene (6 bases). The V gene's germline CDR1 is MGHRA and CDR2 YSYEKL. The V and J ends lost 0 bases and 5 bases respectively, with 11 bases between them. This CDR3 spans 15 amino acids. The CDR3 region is CASSQDSGAYQPQHF. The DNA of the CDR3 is TGCGCCAGCAGCCAAGATTCAGGGGCTTATCAGCCCCAGCATTTT.

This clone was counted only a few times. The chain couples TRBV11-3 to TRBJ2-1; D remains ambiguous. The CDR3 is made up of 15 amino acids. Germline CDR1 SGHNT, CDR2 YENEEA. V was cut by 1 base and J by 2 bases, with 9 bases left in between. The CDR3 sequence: CASSLGALTYNEQFF. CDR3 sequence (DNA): TGTGCCAGCAGCTTAGGGGCCCTCACCTACAATGAGCAGTTCTTC.

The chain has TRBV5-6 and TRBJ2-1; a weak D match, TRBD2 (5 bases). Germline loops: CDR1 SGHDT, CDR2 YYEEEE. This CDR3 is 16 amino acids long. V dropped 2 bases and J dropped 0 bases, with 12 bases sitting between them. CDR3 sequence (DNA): TGTGCCAGCAGCTTCAAGAGCGGAAACTCCTACAATGAGCAGTTCTTC. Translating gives CASSFKSGNSYNEQFF.

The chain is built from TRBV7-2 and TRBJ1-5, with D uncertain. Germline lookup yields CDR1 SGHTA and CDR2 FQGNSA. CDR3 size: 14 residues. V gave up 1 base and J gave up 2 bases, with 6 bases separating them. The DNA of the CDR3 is TGTGCCAGCAGCTTAGGCCTAGGCAATCAGCCCCAGCATTTT. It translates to CASSLGLGNQPQHF.

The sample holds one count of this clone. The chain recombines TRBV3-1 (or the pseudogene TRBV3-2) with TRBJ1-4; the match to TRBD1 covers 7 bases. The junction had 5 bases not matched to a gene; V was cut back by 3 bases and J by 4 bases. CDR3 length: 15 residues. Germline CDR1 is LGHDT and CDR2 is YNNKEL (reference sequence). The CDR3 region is CASSHWDSNNEKLFF. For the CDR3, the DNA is TGTGCCAGCAGCCACTGGGACAGTAATAATGAAAAACTGTTTTTT.

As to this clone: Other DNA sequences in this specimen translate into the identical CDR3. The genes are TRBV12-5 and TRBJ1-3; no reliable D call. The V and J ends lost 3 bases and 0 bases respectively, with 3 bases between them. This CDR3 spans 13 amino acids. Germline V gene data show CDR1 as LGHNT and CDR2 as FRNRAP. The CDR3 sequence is CASGLASGNTIYF. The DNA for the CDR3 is TGTGCTAGTGGTTTAGCCTCTGGAAACACCATATATTTT. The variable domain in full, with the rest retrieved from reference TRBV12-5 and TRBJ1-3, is DARVTQTPRHKVTEMGQEVTMRCQPILGHNTVFWYRQTMMQGLELLAYFRNRAPLDDSGMPKDRFSAEMPDATLATLKIQPSEPRDSAVYFCASGLASGNTIYFGEGSWLTVV.

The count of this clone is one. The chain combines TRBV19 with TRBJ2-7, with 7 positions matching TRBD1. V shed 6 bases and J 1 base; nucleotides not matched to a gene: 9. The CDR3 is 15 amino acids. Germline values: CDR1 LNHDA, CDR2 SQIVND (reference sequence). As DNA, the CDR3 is TGTGCCAGTAGCCTAGGGGGCACATCGTCCTACGAGCAGTACTTC. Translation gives CASSLGGTSSYEQYF. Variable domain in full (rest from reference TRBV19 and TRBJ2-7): DGGITQSPKYLFRKEGQNVTLSCEQNLNHDAMYWYRQDPGQGLRLIYYSQIVNDFQKGDIAEGYSVSREKKESFPLTVTSAQKNPTAFYLCASSLGGTSSYEQYFGPGTRLTVT.

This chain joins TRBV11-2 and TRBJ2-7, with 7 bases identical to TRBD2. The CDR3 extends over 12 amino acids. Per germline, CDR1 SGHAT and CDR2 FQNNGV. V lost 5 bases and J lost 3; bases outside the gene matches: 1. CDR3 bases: TGTGCCAGCAGCCCGGGGGGCTACGAGCAGTACTTC. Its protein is CASSPGGYEQYF.

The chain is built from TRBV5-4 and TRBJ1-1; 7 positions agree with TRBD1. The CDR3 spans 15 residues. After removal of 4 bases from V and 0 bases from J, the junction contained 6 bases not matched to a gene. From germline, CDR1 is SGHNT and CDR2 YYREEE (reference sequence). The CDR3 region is CASSTGTDLNTEAFF. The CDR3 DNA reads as TGTGCCAGCAGCACCGGGACAGACTTGAACACTGAAGCTTTCTTT. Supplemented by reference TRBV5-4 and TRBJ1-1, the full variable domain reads ETGVTQSPTHLIKTRGQQVTLRCSSQSGHNTVSWYQQALGQGPQFIFQYYREEENGRGNFPPRFSGLQFPNYSSELNVNALELDDSALYLCASSTGTDLNTEAFFGQGTRLTVV.

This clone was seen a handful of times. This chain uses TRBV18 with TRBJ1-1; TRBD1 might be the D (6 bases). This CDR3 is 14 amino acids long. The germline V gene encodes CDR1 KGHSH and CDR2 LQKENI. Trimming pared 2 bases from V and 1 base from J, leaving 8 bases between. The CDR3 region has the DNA TGTGCCAGCTCACCAAGGACAGCGAACACTGAAGCTTTCTTT. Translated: CASSPRTANTEAFF.

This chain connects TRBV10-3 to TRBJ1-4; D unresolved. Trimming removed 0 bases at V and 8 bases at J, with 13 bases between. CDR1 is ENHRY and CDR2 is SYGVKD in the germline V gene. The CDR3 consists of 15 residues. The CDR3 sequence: CAISESSGGGEKLFF. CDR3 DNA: TGTGCCATCAGTGAGTCGAGTGGCGGCGGAGAAAAACTGTTTTTT.

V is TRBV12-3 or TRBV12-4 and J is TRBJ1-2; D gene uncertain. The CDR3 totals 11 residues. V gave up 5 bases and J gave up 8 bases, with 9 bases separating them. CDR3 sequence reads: CASSIFGGYTF. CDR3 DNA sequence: TGTGCCAGCAGTATCTTCGGGGGCTACACCTTC.

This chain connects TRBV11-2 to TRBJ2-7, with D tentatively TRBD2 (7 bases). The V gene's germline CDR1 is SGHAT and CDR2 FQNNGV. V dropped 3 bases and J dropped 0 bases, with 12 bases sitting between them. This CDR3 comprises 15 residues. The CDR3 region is CASSFGGHSSYEQYV. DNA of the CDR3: TGTGCCAGCAGCTTCGGGGGGCATTCCTCCTACGAGCAGTACGTC.

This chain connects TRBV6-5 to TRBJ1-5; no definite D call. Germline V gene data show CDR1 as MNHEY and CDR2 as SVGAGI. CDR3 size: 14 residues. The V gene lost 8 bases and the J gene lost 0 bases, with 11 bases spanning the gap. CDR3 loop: CASLYIYSNQPQHF. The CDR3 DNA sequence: TGTGCCAGCCTGTATATCTATAGCAATCAGCCCCAGCATTTT.

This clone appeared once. The DNA of the CDR3 is TGTGCCAGCAGTATTACAGCCTATGGCTACACCTTC. Translated, it gives CASSITAYGYTF. The genes are TRBV6-2 or TRBV6-3 and TRBJ1-2; no clear D. This CDR3 spans 12 amino acids. The germline CDR1 and CDR2 sequences are MNHEY and SVGEGT. Deletions cut 5 bases from V and 4 bases from J, with 8 bases between.

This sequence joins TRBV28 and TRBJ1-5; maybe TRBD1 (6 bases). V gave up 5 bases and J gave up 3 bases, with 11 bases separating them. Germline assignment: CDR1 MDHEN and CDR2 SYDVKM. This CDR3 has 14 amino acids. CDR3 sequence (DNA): TGTGCCAGCAGTAGGGGACACCTCAATCAGCCCCAGCATTTT. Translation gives CASSRGHLNQPQHF.

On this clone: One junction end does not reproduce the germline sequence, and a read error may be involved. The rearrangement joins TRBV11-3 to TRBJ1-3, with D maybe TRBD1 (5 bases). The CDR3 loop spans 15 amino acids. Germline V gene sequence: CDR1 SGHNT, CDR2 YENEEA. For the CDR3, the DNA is TGTGCCAGCAGATTAGAGACAGTCTCTGGAAACACCATATATTTT. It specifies CASRLETVSGNTIYF.

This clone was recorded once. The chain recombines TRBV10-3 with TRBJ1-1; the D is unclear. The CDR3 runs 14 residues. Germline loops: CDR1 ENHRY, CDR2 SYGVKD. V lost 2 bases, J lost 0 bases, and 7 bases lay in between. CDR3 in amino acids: CAISETVLNTEAFF. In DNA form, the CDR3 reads TGTGCCATCAGTGAGACAGTTTTGAACACTGAAGCTTTCTTT.

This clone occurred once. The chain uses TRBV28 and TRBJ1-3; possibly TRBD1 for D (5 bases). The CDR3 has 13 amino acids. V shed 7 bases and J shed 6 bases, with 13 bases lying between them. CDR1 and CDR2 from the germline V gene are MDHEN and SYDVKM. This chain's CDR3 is CASTLLGVNTIYF. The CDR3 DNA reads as TGTGCCAGCACCCTCCTAGGGGTAAACACCATATATTTT. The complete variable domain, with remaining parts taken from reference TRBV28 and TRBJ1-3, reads DVKVTQSSRYLVKRTGEKVFLECVQDMDHENMFWYRQDPGLGLRLIYFSYDVKMKEKGDIPEGYSVSREKKERFSLILESASTNQTSMYLCASTLLGVNTIYFGEGSWLTVV.

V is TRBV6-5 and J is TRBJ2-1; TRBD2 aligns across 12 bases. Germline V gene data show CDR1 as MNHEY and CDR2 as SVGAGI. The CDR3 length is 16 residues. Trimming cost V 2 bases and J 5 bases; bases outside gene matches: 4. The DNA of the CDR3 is TGTGCCAGCAGTTACGGACTAGCGGGATTCAACAATGAGCAGTTCTTC. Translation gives CASSYGLAGFNNEQFF.

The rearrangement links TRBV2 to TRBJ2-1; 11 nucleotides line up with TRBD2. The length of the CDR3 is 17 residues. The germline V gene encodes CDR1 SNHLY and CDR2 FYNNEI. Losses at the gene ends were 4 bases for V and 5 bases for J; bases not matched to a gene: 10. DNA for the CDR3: TGTGCCAGCAGTGTGTATTGGCTAGCGGGAGGCGACAATGAGCAGTTCTTC. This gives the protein CASSVYWLAGGDNEQFF.

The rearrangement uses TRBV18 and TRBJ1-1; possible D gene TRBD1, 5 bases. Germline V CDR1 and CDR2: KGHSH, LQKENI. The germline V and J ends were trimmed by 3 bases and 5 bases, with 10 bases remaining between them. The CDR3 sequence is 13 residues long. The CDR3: CASSPGGETEAFF. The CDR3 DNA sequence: TGTGCCAGCTCACCGGGGGGGGAGACTGAAGCTTTCTTT.